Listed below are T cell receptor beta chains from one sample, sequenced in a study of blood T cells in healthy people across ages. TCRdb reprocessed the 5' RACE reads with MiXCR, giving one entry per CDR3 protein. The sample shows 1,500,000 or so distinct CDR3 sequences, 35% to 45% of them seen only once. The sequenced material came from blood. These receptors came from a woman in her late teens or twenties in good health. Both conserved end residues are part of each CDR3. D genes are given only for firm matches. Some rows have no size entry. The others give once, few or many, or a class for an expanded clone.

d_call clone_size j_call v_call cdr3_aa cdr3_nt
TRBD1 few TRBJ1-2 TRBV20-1 CSARVQGMYGYTF TGCAGTGCTAGAGTACAGGGGATGTATGGCTACACCTTC
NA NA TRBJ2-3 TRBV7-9 CASSRTFGTQYF TGTGCCAGCAGCAGAACCTTCGGTACGCAGTATTTT
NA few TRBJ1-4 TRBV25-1 CASKSGEKLFF TGTGCCAGCAAAAGCGGAGAAAAACTGTTTTTT
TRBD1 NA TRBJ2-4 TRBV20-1 CSARTGGTKNIQYF TGCAGTGCCAGGACAGGGGGTACCAAAAACATTCAGTACTTC
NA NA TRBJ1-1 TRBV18 CASSPTGPPFLYTEAFF TGTGCCAGCTCACCCACCGGCCCCCCCTTTCTTTACACTGAAGCTTTCTTT
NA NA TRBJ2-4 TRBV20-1 CSASSYQGGKNIQYF TGCAGTGCTTCGTCTTACCAGGGCGGCAAAAACATTCAGTACTTC
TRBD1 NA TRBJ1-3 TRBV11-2 CASRPLDRGAIYF TGTGCCAGCAGACCTTTGGACAGGGGGGCCATATATTTT
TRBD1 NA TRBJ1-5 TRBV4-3 CASSHVQGANQPQHF TGCGCCAGCAGCCACGTACAGGGGGCTAATCAGCCCCAGCATTTT
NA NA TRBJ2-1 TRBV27 CASSFYGSSYNEQFF TGTGCCAGCAGTTTTTACGGAAGCTCCTACAATGAGCAGTTCTTC
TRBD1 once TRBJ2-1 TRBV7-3 CASSRDRVFEQFF TGTGCCAGCAGCCGGGACAGGGTTTTTGAGCAGTTCTTC
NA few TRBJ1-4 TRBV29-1 CSVDAGIGEKLFF TGCAGCGTTGATGCAGGGATAGGGGAAAAACTGTTTTTT
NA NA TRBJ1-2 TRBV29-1 CSVRGQAGGYTF TGCAGCGTAAGGGGACAAGCTGGGGGCTACACCTTC
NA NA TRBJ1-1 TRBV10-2 CASSESGRDGGAFF TGCGCCAGCAGTGAGTCAGGCAGGGACGGTGGGGCTTTCTTT
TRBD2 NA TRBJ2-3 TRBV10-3 CAVLAGPLLGPQYF TGTGCCGTATTAGCGGGGCCTCTACTTGGTCCGCAGTATTTT
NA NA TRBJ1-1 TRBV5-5 CASSFDWGRETEAFF TGTGCCAGCAGCTTCGACTGGGGCCGGGAAACTGAAGCTTTCTTT
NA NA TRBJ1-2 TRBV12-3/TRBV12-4 CASSLGTQGYTF TGTGCCAGCAGTTTAGGGACACAGGGCTACACCTTC
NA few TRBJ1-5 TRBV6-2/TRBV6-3 CASRPRGSGNQPQHF TGTGCCAGCAGACCGAGGGGTTCCGGCAATCAGCCCCAGCATTTT
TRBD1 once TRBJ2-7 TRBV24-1 CATSESTGLNNEQYF TGTGCCACCAGTGAATCGACAGGGTTAAACAATGAGCAGTACTTC
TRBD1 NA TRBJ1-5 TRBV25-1 CASSEGTAYPAAQHF TGTGCCAGCAGTGAGGGGACAGCTTATCCAGCAGCCCAGCATTTT
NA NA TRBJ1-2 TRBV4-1 CASSHLATRGAPSWGYTF TGCGCCAGCAGCCACCTGGCCACTCGAGGAGCCCCGAGCTGGGGCTACACCTTC
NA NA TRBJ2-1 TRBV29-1 CSAPIGREQFF TGCAGCGCCCCAATCGGCCGTGAGCAGTTCTTC
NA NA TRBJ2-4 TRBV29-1 CSVAPTNAKNIQYF TGCAGCGTTGCCCCAACTAATGCCAAAAACATTCAGTACTTC
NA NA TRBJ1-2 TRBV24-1 CATSGDPAAYGYTF TGTGCCACCAGTGGCGACCCTGCGGCCTATGGCTACACCTTC
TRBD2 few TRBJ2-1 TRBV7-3 CASSLLAGVVNEQFF TGTGCCAGCAGCTTACTAGCGGGAGTTGTAAATGAGCAGTTCTTC
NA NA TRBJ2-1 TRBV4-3 CASSQLRYNEQFF TGCGCCAGCAGCCAACTACGCTACAATGAGCAGTTCTTC
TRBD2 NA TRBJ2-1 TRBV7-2 CASSLGGRDIYNEQFF TGTGCCAGCAGCTTAGGCGGGAGAGACATTTACAATGAGCAGTTCTTC
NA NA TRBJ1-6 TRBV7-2 CASSIGSSYNSPLHF TGTGCCAGCAGCATAGGAAGCTCCTATAATTCACCCCTCCACTTT
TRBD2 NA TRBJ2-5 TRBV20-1 CSASGLAGGPQETQYF TGCAGTGCTTCGGGACTAGCGGGGGGGCCCCAAGAGACCCAGTACTTC
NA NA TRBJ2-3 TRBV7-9 CASSGFGDTPSKFVDTQYF TGTGCCAGCAGCGGGTTTGGGGATACCCCTTCCAAATTTGTGGATACGCAGTATTTT
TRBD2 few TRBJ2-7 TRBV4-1 CASSQVVSGGPLYEQYF TGCGCCAGCAGCCAAGTAGTTAGCGGGGGCCCTTTATACGAGCAGTACTTC
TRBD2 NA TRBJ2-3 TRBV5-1 CASSPGLAGASATSTDTQYF TGCGCCAGCAGCCCCGGACTAGCGGGAGCTTCAGCTACTAGCACAGATACGCAGTATTTT
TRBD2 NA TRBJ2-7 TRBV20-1 CSARTSGGAPSDNEQYF TGCAGTGCTAGGACCAGCGGGGGGGCCCCCTCCGACAATGAGCAGTACTTC
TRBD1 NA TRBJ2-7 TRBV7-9 CATSGTGVNEQYF TGTGCCACCTCCGGGACAGGGGTGAACGAGCAGTACTTC
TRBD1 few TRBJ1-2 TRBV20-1 CSARGGQGYGYTF TGCAGTGCTAGAGGAGGACAGGGCTATGGCTACACCTTC
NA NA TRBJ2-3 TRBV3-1 CASSQGPKVDTQYF TGTGCCAGCAGCCAAGGGCCAAAGGTCGATACGCAGTATTTT
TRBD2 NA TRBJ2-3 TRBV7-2 CASSFMPGLAGGPDTQYF TGTGCCAGCAGCTTTATGCCTGGACTAGCGGGGGGGCCAGATACGCAGTATTTT
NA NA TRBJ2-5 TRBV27 CASSRVGAETQYF TGTGCCAGCAGTCGGGTCGGGGCTGAGACCCAGTACTTC
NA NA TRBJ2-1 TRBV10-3 CAISDPVAPDSGEQFF TGTGCCATCAGTGACCCCGTTGCTCCAGACTCGGGGGAGCAGTTCTTC
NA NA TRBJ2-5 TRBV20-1 CSALGLVGTQYF TGCAGTGCGTTGGGCCTAGTGGGGACCCAGTACTTC
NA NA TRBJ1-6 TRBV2 CASRTDYNSPLHF TGTGCCAGCAGGACGGATTATAATTCACCCCTCCACTTT
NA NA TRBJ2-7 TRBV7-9 CASSLGWQAYEQYF TGTGCCAGCAGCTTAGGGTGGCAGGCCTACGAGCAGTACTTC
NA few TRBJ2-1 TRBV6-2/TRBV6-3 CASRTLGYNEQFF TGTGCCAGCAGAACACTAGGTTACAATGAGCAGTTCTTC
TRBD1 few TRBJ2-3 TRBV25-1 CASSFGTGRDTQYF TGTGCCAGCAGTTTTGGGACAGGGCGCGATACGCAGTATTTT
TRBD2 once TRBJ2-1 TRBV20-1 CSPRLAGGGYNEQFF TGCAGTCCCAGACTAGCGGGAGGAGGCTACAATGAGCAGTTCTTC
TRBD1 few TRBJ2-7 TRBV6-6 CASNTGGQGWDEQYF TGTGCCAGCAACACCGGGGGACAGGGTTGGGACGAGCAGTACTTC
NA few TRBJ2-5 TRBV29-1 CSVAGFRNEQYF TGCAGCGTTGCGGGGTTCCGCAATGAGCAGTACTTC
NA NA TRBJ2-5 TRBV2 CTSSLGWTQETQYF TGTACCAGCAGTTTGGGATGGACACAAGAGACCCAGTACTTC
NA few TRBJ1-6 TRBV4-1 CASIEVGTHNNSPLHF TGCGCCAGCATTGAGGTGGGGACACACAATAATTCACCCCTCCACTTT
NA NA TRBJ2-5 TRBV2 CAGSATIVETQYF TGTGCCGGCAGTGCTACCATTGTAGAGACCCAGTACTTC
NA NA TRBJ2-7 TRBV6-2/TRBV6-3 CASSYLGSYSNEQYF TGTGCCAGCAGTTACTTAGGCAGCTACTCCAACGAGCAGTACTTC
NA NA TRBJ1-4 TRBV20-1 CSNTEATNEKLFF TGCAGCAACACGGAGGCAACTAATGAAAAACTGTTTTTT
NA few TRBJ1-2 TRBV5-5 CASSMWTPGANYGYTF TGTGCCAGCAGCATGTGGACCCCCGGGGCGAACTATGGCTACACCTTC
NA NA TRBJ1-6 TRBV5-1 CASSRTGYQNSPLHF TGCGCCAGCAGCCGAACAGGATATCAAAATTCACCCCTCCACTTT
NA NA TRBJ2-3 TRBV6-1 CASNFFGVDTQYF TGTGCCAGCAACTTTTTCGGGGTAGATACGCAGTATTTT
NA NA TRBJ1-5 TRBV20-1 CSARTEANQPQHF TGCAGTGCTAGGACTGAAGCCAATCAGCCCCAGCATTTT
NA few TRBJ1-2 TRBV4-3 CASSPSGGTYGYTF TGCGCCAGCAGCCCCTCGGGAGGCACTTATGGCTACACCTTC
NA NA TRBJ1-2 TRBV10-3 CAIRDEDINYGYTF TGTGCCATCAGAGACGAAGATATTAACTATGGCTACACCTTC
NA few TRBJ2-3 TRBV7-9 CASSNAGSGDTQYF TGTGCCAGCAGCAACGCCGGGTCCGGGGATACGCAGTATTTT
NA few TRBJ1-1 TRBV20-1 CSAILPRNAEAFF TGCAGTGCCATCCTACCAAGGAACGCTGAAGCTTTCTTT
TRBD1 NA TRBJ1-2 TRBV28 CASSPAVYRGPGGYTF TGTGCCAGCAGCCCGGCCGTGTACAGGGGGCCAGGTGGCTACACCTTC